These 21 T cell receptor beta chains originate from one sample sequenced in a study of blood T cells in healthy people across ages. A second PCR, run for roughly 7 to 12 cycles, used a sample-barcoded 5' primer plus a J-beta primer mix. Each CDR3 protein is one row after TCRdb ran MiXCR on the 5' RACE reads. The table shows approximately 1.5 million distinct CDR3 sequences, with roughly 32% occurring only once. The source material was blood. These receptors all come from a woman aged 25 to 45 in good health.

This clonotype was detected many times. The CDR3 loop reads CSVEEWQRESADTQYF. CDR3 sequence (DNA): TGCAGCGTTGAAGAATGGCAGCGGGAGAGTGCAGATACGCAGTATTTT. The chain couples TRBV29-1 to TRBJ2-3; 8 nucleotides line up with TRBD2. From germline, CDR1 is SQVTM and CDR2 ANQGSEA. There are 16 residues in the CDR3. J lost 4 bases, V lost 0 bases, and 9 bases had no gene match.

This clonotype was detected ten times or more. The chain carries TRBV12-3 or TRBV12-4 and TRBJ2-5, with 8 bases fitting TRBD1. V dropped 5 bases and J dropped 5; count of bases not matched to a gene: 10. The length of the CDR3 is 15 residues. The CDR3 DNA sequence: TGTGCCAGCAGTGACACAGGGACAGGATCGGAGACCCAGTACTTC. Translated: CASSDTGTGSETQYF.

There are a few counts of this clonotype. The junction departs from the called germline gene at one end, perhaps through a read error. The rearrangement uses TRBV25-1 and TRBJ1-6; possible D gene TRBD1, 5 bases. This CDR3 region has 18 residues. Germline V gene lookup returns CDR1 MGHDK and CDR2 SYGVNS. CDR3 loop: CASSRGYSPSSHNSPLHF. DNA for the CDR3: TGTGCCAGCAGTAGGGGCTACAGTCCGAGCTCCCATAATTCACCCCTCCACTTT.

The chain uses TRBV28 and TRBJ1-1; no firm D call. The V gene's germline CDR1 is MDHEN and CDR2 SYDVKM. Between the trimmed V and J ends, which lost 6 bases and 4 bases, there was a span of 18 bases. There are 15 residues in the CDR3. CDR3: CASRNRQKASTEAFF. DNA for the CDR3: TGTGCCAGCAGGAACCGACAAAAGGCGAGCACTGAAGCTTTCTTT.

This clonotype was counted only a few times. This sequence joins TRBV12-3 or TRBV12-4 and TRBJ1-6, with D tentatively TRBD1 (6 bases). The CDR3 contains 14 residues. V was trimmed by 6 bases and J by 7 bases, leaving 13 bases between them. CDR3: CASSLLQGNSPLHF. The DNA of the CDR3 is TGTGCCAGCAGCCTCCTACAGGGAAATTCACCCCTCCACTTT.

The V call is TRBV4-2, the J call TRBJ2-3, with 9 bases that match TRBD2. The V gene's germline CDR1 is LGHNA and CDR2 YNFKEQ. V trimming: 4 bases; J trimming: 7 bases; junction bases outside the gene matches: 15. The CDR3 covers 17 residues. CDR3 loop: CASSPELAGWGRYTQYF. The CDR3 nucleotides read TGTGCCAGCAGCCCCGAACTAGCGGGCTGGGGAAGATATACGCAGTATTTT.

This clonotype was observed a few times. This rearrangement joins TRBV12-3 or TRBV12-4 to TRBJ1-2; no reliable D call. The CDR3 sequence is 13 residues long. V was clipped by 3 bases and J by 3 bases, with 8 bases between them. The CDR3 bases are TGTGCCAGCAGTTTGGCCGTTTACTATGGCTACACCTTC. It yields the protein CASSLAVYYGYTF.

This chain links TRBV5-1 with TRBJ1-2, with D maybe TRBD1 (5 bases). Germline-derived CDR1 and CDR2 are SGHRS and YFSETQ. The CDR3 covers 14 residues. Trimming shortened V by 0 bases and J by 8 bases, and 14 bases separated the two germline ends. CDR3 DNA sequence: TGCGCCAGCAGCTTGGTAGGGCAGGGCGAGGGCTACACCTTC. It codes for CASSLVGQGEGYTF.

V and J are TRBV30 and TRBJ2-7, with 8 bases lining up with TRBD1. With 4 bases clipped from V and 2 bases from J, the junction kept 10 bases outside the gene matches. The CDR3 is made up of 15 amino acids. Germline loops: CDR1 GTSNPN, CDR2 SVGIG (reference sequence). CDR3 loop: CAWTFRGTGPYEQYF. Here the CDR3 DNA reads TGTGCCTGGACCTTCAGGGGGACAGGACCCTACGAGCAGTACTTC.

This clonotype was seen a few times. V gene TRBV7-8 combines with J gene TRBJ1-1, with 8 bases aligning to TRBD1. Trimming cost V 3 bases and J 5 bases; bases outside gene matches: 8. CDR1 and CDR2 from the germline V gene are SGHVS and FQNEAQ. The CDR3 loop spans 15 amino acids. The CDR3 DNA follows: TGTGCCAGCAGCTTGTTCGGACAGGGAGAAACTGAAGCTTTCTTT. Encoded protein: CASSLFGQGETEAFF.

The CDR3 coding sequence is TGCAGTGCCAGGACTAGCGGGAGGGCTTTCTACAATGAGCAGTTCTTC. Translation: CSARTSGRAFYNEQFF. J is TRBJ2-1 and V is TRBV20-1; TRBD2 aligns across 15 bases. Trimming removed 6 bases from V and 3 bases from J; junction bases left unmatched: 6. Germline CDR1 reads DFQATT; CDR2 reads SNEGSKA (reference sequence). This CDR3 has 16 residues.

Worth noting for this clonotype: A junction end diverges from the germline sequence, so it may reflect a read error. The chain has TRBV20-1 and TRBJ2-6, with D perhaps matching TRBD1 (5 bases). The V gene's germline CDR1 is DFQATT and CDR2 SNEGSKA (reference sequence). CDR3 size: 14 residues. CDR3: CSARRVSAANVLTF. In DNA form, the CDR3 reads TGCAGTGCTCGCAGGGTCTCTGCGGCCAACGTCCTGACTTTC.

Here the CDR3 DNA reads TGTGCCAGCAGCCGTGGCTGGAGACTAGCGCCCCAAGAGACCCAGTACTTC. This gives the protein CASSRGWRLAPQETQYF. The V gene is TRBV11-2, the J gene TRBJ2-5; TRBD2 matches at 8 bases. V shed 5 bases, J shed 1 base, and the junction held 12 bases outside the gene matches. The germline V gene has CDR1 SGHAT and CDR2 FQNNGV. This CDR3 has 17 residues.

In this sample, this clonotype turned up a few times. The rearrangement links TRBV20-1 to TRBJ2-1, with 13 bases identical to TRBD2. The CDR3 length is 16 residues. With V trimmed by 8 bases and J by 6 bases, 13 bases remained unmatched. Germline V gene sequence: CDR1 DFQATT, CDR2 SNEGSKA (reference sequence). CDR3 coding DNA: TGCAGTTTCGGACTAGCGGGAGCATTTCCGACCAATGAGCAGTTCTTC. As protein: CSFGLAGAFPTNEQFF.

The J gene is TRBJ2-7, the V gene TRBV11-2, with 8 bases lining up with TRBD2. Germline lookup yields CDR1 SGHAT and CDR2 FQNNGV. Trimming took 6 bases from V and 7 from J; bases not matched to a gene: 11. The length of the CDR3 is 14 residues. Here the CDR3 DNA reads TGTGCCAGCAGACGGGGGGGTGGATTTGGGGAGCAGTACTTC. Its translation is CASRRGGGFGEQYF.

This clonotype occurred once. The chain is built from TRBV18 and TRBJ2-5, with no clear D. The J call may be mistaken, given a closer DNA end match to TRBJ2-7. The germline V gene encodes CDR1 KGHSH and CDR2 LQKENI. The CDR3 length is 15 residues. This CDR3 reads CASSPSTAAPTEQYF. The CDR3 nucleotides read TGTGCCAGCTCACCAAGTACTGCTGCCCCTACCGAGCAGTACTTC.

The chain uses TRBV20-1 and TRBJ2-4, with TRBD2 matching over 8 bases. The J call is in doubt because the DNA end fits TRBJ2-5 better. Looked up from germline, CDR1 is DFQATT and CDR2 is SNEGSKA (reference sequence). This CDR3 has 14 amino acids. As DNA, the CDR3 is TGCAGTGCCCCCGGGGGGGGGCGGAAAGAGACCCAGTACTTC. Translating it yields CSAPGGGRKETQYF.

The V gene is TRBV4-1, the J gene TRBJ1-1; possibly TRBD1 for D (5 bases). Germline V gene data show CDR1 as MGHRA and CDR2 as YSYEKL. V gave up 0 bases and J gave up 7 bases, with 15 bases separating them. This CDR3 is 15 amino acids long. CDR3 loop: CASSQDGPGQDEAFF. The CDR3 DNA sequence: TGCGCCAGCAGCCAAGACGGTCCAGGGCAGGATGAAGCTTTCTTT.

This clonotype has a handful of counts. The chain links TRBV5-6 to TRBJ2-5; possibly TRBD1 or TRBD2 for D (5 bases each). Germline V CDR1 and CDR2: SGHDT, YYEEEE. CDR3 length: 16 residues. Trimming pared 4 bases from V and 5 bases from J, leaving 21 bases between. CDR3 in amino acids: CASSPEGGGPKETQYF. As DNA, the CDR3 is TGTGCCAGCAGCCCTGAGGGTGGGGGACCCAAGGAGACCCAGTACTTC.

The gene calls are TRBV27 and TRBJ2-7, with 9 bases matching TRBD2. The germline V gene has CDR1 MNHEY and CDR2 SMNVEV (reference sequence). V dropped 10 bases and J dropped 0; count of bases not matched to a gene: 13. The CDR3 totals 16 residues. In DNA, the CDR3 is TGTGCCACCCAATTGGCTAGCGGGACTAGCTCCTACGAGCAGTACTTC. Translated, it gives CATQLASGTSSYEQYF.

The table lists this clonotype with a few counts. The chain combines TRBV7-3 with TRBJ2-1; 9 nucleotides line up with TRBD2. In germline, CDR1 is SGHTA, CDR2 FQGTGA. The CDR3 consists of 17 residues. V gave up 2 bases and J gave up 3 bases; unmatched junction bases: 8. CDR3: CASSLSSSSGGYNEQFF. The CDR3 DNA reads TGTGCCAGCAGCTTATCCTCGAGTAGCGGGGGCTACAATGAGCAGTTCTTC.